These 30 T cell receptor beta chains originate from one sample sequenced in a study of T cells in tuberculosis. The table came from immunoSEQ multiplex PCR; TCRdb's copy has only in-frame clones and leaves some out. The sample yields about 7,700 clones, over 90% seen once. Material: PBMCs. Receptors were obtained from an adult with tuberculosis.

J is TRBJ1-2 and V is TRBV7-2; D might be TRBD1 (5 bases). CDR3 length: 13 amino acids. V dropped 3 bases and J dropped 4 bases, with 9 bases sitting between them. Per germline, CDR1 SGHTA and CDR2 FQGNSA. CDR3 in DNA: TGTGCCAGCAGCTTTGGGGGGGGCTATGGCTACACCTTC. Translating gives CASSFGGGYGYTF.

V gene TRBV18 combines with J gene TRBJ2-7, with 9 bases fitting TRBD1. Germline CDR1 and CDR2: KGHSH and LQKENI. The CDR3 loop spans 16 amino acids. The trim removed 6 bases at V and 2 bases at J, leaving 11 bases unmatched. The CDR3 protein is CASSRNRDRDAYEQYF. The CDR3 coding sequence is TGTGCCAGCTCGCGTAACCGGGACAGGGACGCCTACGAGCAGTACTTC.

This clone was observed a single time. The CDR3 spells CASSTPPGQELTDTQYF. Here the CDR3 DNA reads TGTGCCAGCAGCACTCCCCCGGGACAGGAGCTCACAGATACGCAGTATTTT. The chain carries TRBV2 and TRBJ2-3, with TRBD1 identical over 8 bases. The germline CDR1 and CDR2 sequences are SNHLY and FYNNEI. The CDR3 has 17 amino acids. The V and J ends lost 6 bases and 2 bases, in that order; junction bases with no gene match: 13.

This clone appeared once. This sequence joins TRBV5-8 and TRBJ1-4; perhaps TRBD1 as D (5 bases). Trimming left V 4 bases short and J 5 bases short, with 15 bases between. The CDR3 length is 15 residues. Per the germline V gene, CDR1 is SGHTS and CDR2 is YDEGEE. CDR3 in DNA: TGTGCCAGCAGCGTTGGAGGGGCTCTAAATGAAAAACTGTTTTTT. Translation gives CASSVGGALNEKLFF.

This chain joins TRBV7-2 and TRBJ2-7; TRBD2 agrees at 8 bases. Germline values: CDR1 SGHTA, CDR2 FQGNSA. The CDR3 sequence is 16 residues long. Trimming removed 5 bases from V and 4 bases from J; junction bases left unmatched: 13. CDR3 protein: CASSTRTSPPVYEQYF. The CDR3 nucleotides read TGTGCCAGCAGCACCCGGACTAGCCCCCCGGTGTACGAGCAGTACTTC.

CDR3 loop: CASSQTSGGGNEQFF. CDR3 sequence (DNA): TGTGCCAGCAGCCAGACTAGCGGGGGAGGGAATGAGCAGTTCTTC. The genes are TRBV7-3 and TRBJ2-1; 12 nucleotides match TRBD2. Trimming removed 5 bases from V and 7 bases from J; junction bases left unmatched: 6. The CDR3 sequence is 15 residues long. CDR1 is SGHTA, CDR2 FQGTGA, per germline.

V is TRBV12-5 and J is TRBJ2-1; perhaps TRBD2 as D (5 bases). V was shortened by 0 bases and J by 8 bases, with 17 bases between the two germline ends. CDR1 LGHNT and CDR2 FRNRAP come from the germline V gene. CDR3 length equals 16 residues. The DNA for the CDR3 is TGTGCTAGTGGTTTGGTACTTCGACCCGAGGGCGATGAGCAGTTCTTC. Its translation: CASGLVLRPEGDEQFF. The variable domain in full, with the rest retrieved from reference TRBV12-5 and TRBJ2-1, is DARVTQTPRHKVTEMGQEVTMRCQPILGHNTVFWYRQTMMQGLELLAYFRNRAPLDDSGMPKDRFSAEMPDATLATLKIQPSEPRDSAVYFCASGLVLRPEGDEQFFGPGTRLTVL.

The rearrangement joins TRBV19 to TRBJ1-5; D might be TRBD1 (6 bases). Trimming removed 9 bases from V and 6 bases from J, with 18 bases in between. Germline loops: CDR1 LNHDA, CDR2 SQIVND (reference sequence). The CDR3 is made up of 14 amino acids. This chain's CDR3 is CASTPQGIFQPQHF. CDR3 in DNA: TGTGCCAGCACCCCACAGGGAATCTTTCAGCCCCAGCATTTT.

The CDR3, as DNA: TGTGCCAGCAGCTTTGTGGGACAGGGGGGATACGAGCAGTACTTC. The encoded protein is CASSFVGQGGYEQYF. This chain links TRBV7-8 with TRBJ2-7, with TRBD1 identical over 11 bases. J was trimmed by 4 bases and V by 3 bases; bases with no gene match: 5. Germline CDR1 reads SGHVS; CDR2 reads FQNEAQ. This CDR3 region has 15 residues. Together with reference TRBV7-8 and TRBJ2-7, the CDR3 gives the full variable domain: GAGVSQSPRYKVAKRGQDVALRCDPISGHVSLFWYQQALGQGPEFLTYFQNEAQLDKSGLPSDRFFAERPEGSVSTLKIQRTQQEDSAVYLCASSFVGQGGYEQYFGPGTRLTVT.

V is TRBV10-2 and J is TRBJ2-5, with TRBD2 matching over 10 bases. Trimming removed 6 bases from V and 0 bases from J; junction bases left unmatched: 7. Germline CDR1 reads WSHSY; CDR2 reads SAAADI. The CDR3 has 16 amino acids. CDR3 sequence (DNA): TGCGCCAGCAGGGGAATAGCGGGAGGTTACCAAGAGACCCAGTACTTC. The encoded protein is CASRGIAGGYQETQYF.

This sequence joins TRBV19 and TRBJ1-6, with D unresolved. Trimming took 8 bases from V and 7 from J, leaving 18 bases between them. CDR3 length: 15 amino acids. Germline V gene sequence: CDR1 LNHDA, CDR2 SQIVND (reference sequence). The chain's CDR3 is CASGPVVAANSPLHF. CDR3 in DNA: TGTGCCAGTGGCCCTGTGGTGGCAGCGAATTCACCCCTCCACTTT.

This chain uses TRBV7-9 with TRBJ1-2; D is uncertain. Per germline, CDR1 SEHNR and CDR2 FQNEAQ (reference sequence). This CDR3 region has 12 residues. V dropped 2 bases and J dropped 5 bases, with 6 bases sitting between them. CDR3 in DNA: TGTGCCAGCAGCTTAACAGAGTATGGCTACACCTTC. This gives the protein CASSLTEYGYTF.

This rearrangement joins TRBV6-1 to TRBJ2-4, with a possible D match to TRBD2 (7 bases). V was pared by 2 bases and J by 7 bases, with 12 bases between. CDR3 length equals 14 residues. Germline V CDR1 and CDR2: MNHNS, SASEGT. Here the CDR3 reads CASSERGGLNIQYF. In DNA form, the CDR3 reads TGTGCCAGCAGTGAAAGGGGGGGGCTGAACATTCAGTACTTC.

The chain has TRBV28 and TRBJ2-5; 9 bases fit TRBD1. The germline gives CDR1 MDHEN, CDR2 SYDVKM. The CDR3 is 12 amino acids. Germline trimming cut 10 bases from V and 6 bases from J; bases unmatched to any gene: 6. CDR3 in DNA: TGTGCCACCAAGACAGGGGGAAAGACCCAGTACTTC. It codes for CATKTGGKTQYF.

The J gene is TRBJ2-7, the V gene TRBV5-1, with 12 bases fitting TRBD2. The CDR3 runs 15 residues. J was trimmed by 6 bases and V by 4 bases; bases with no gene match: 8. In germline, CDR1 is SGHRS, CDR2 YFSETQ. This CDR3 reads CASSGRLAGEGEQYF. The CDR3 DNA reads TGCGCCAGCAGCGGCCGACTAGCGGGAGAAGGCGAGCAGTACTTC.

The chain has TRBV11-2 and TRBJ2-1, with D possibly being TRBD2 (6 bases). The CDR3 totals 14 residues. Per germline, CDR1 SGHAT and CDR2 FQNNGV. Trimming cost V 1 base and J 12 bases, with 16 bases left between them. In DNA, the CDR3 is TGTGCCAGCAGCTTAGTGAAGTCGGGACTGGGGCAGTTCTTC. It specifies CASSLVKSGLGQFF. The full variable domain, in which reference TRBV11-2 and TRBJ2-1 provide the parts outside the CDR3, is EAGVAQSPRYKIIEKRQSVAFWCNPISGHATLYWYQQILGQGPKLLIQFQNNGVVDDSQLPKDRFSAERLKGVDSTLKIQPAKLEDSAVYLCASSLVKSGLGQFFGPGTRLTVL.

The V and J genes are TRBV9 and TRBJ1-2, with D perhaps TRBD1 (6 bases). The V gene's germline CDR1 is SGDLS and CDR2 YYNGEE. V was shortened by 5 bases and J by 4 bases, with 9 bases between the two germline ends. This CDR3 is 12 amino acids long. This CDR3 is CASRTGIYGYTF. CDR3 DNA sequence: TGTGCCAGCAGGACAGGAATCTATGGCTACACCTTC.

This chain joins TRBV19 and TRBJ2-7; 7 nucleotides align to TRBD2. Trimming at V came to 7 bases and at J to 5 bases, leaving 8 bases not matched to a gene. CDR1 is LNHDA and CDR2 is SQIVND in the germline V gene (reference sequence). The CDR3 totals 13 residues. CDR3 bases: TGTGCCAGTACCACTAGCGACGTCCACGAGCAGTACTTC. Amino acids: CASTTSDVHEQYF.

This chain uses TRBV29-1 with TRBJ2-5; 8 nucleotides match TRBD1. CDR1 is SQVTM, CDR2 ANQGSEA, per germline. The CDR3 runs to 14 residues. V dropped 4 bases and J dropped 4; count of bases not matched to a gene: 8. The CDR3 reads CSVARAGGRETQYF. The CDR3 DNA reads TGCAGCGTTGCTAGGGCAGGGGGCCGAGAGACCCAGTACTTC.

CDR3 sequence reads: CATSRDPGTVNTEAFF. Written as DNA, the CDR3 is TGTGCCACCAGCAGAGATCCGGGGACAGTGAACACTGAAGCTTTCTTT. The chain has TRBV15 and TRBJ1-1; TRBD1 matches 7 bases. The CDR3 runs 16 residues. Germline assignment: CDR1 LNHNV and CDR2 YYDKDF (reference sequence). Trimming took 0 bases from V and 0 from J; bases not matched to a gene: 4.

This clone appeared a few times. The chain employs TRBV11-3 and TRBJ2-7, with TRBD2 matching 7 bases. The CDR3 length is 15 residues. Trimming at V came to 5 bases and at J to 0 bases, leaving 7 bases not matched to a gene. Germline V gene sequence: CDR1 SGHNT, CDR2 YENEEA. The CDR3 DNA sequence: TGTGCCAGCAGCCCGAGCGGGGTGAGCTCCTACGAGCAGTACTTC. This encodes CASSPSGVSSYEQYF. Full variable domain (outside the CDR3, taken from reference TRBV11-3 and TRBJ2-7): EAGVVQSPRYKIIEKKQPVAFWCNPISGHNTLYWYLQNLGQGPELLIRYENEEAVDDSQLPKDRFSAERLKGVDSTLKIQPAELGDSAVYLCASSPSGVSSYEQYFGPGTRLTVT.

This chain links TRBV10-1 with TRBJ2-2; possibly TRBD2 for D (5 bases). Per germline, CDR1 WNHNN and CDR2 SYGVQD (reference sequence). Trimming removed 10 bases at V and 3 bases at J, with 12 bases between. The CDR3 covers 13 residues. The CDR3 bases are TGCGCCACCAGAGAGGACTACACCGGGGAGCTGTTTTTT. It is translated as CATREDYTGELFF.

The V gene is TRBV18, the J gene TRBJ1-3; D is possibly TRBD1 (6 bases). The CDR3 runs to 17 residues. The V gene's germline CDR1 is KGHSH and CDR2 LQKENI. V was shortened by 2 bases and J by 0 bases, with 14 bases between the two germline ends. CDR3 nucleotide sequence: TGTGCCAGCTCACCATACCGGGACACAGTCTCTGGAAACACCATATATTTT. Its translation: CASSPYRDTVSGNTIYF.

V usage is TRBV2 and J usage is TRBJ2-7; 9 positions match TRBD2. The CDR3 totals 13 residues. V lost 7 bases to trimming and J lost 3 bases; unmatched junction nucleotides: 4. The germline gives CDR1 SNHLY, CDR2 FYNNEI. Here the CDR3 reads CASKDSGSYEQYF. The CDR3 bases are TGTGCCAGCAAAGATAGCGGGAGCTACGAGCAGTACTTC.

This clone was picked up one time. The genes are TRBV5-5 and TRBJ2-7; TRBD1 agrees at 8 bases. The V and J ends lost 0 bases and 7 bases, in that order; junction bases with no gene match: 9. The CDR3 is 15 amino acids. The germline V gene has CDR1 SGHKS and CDR2 YYEKEE (reference sequence). CDR3 sequence: CASSLGAGGAGEQYF. CDR3 in DNA: TGTGCCAGCAGCTTGGGCGCAGGGGGCGCGGGGGAGCAGTACTTC.

The rearrangement links TRBV7-8 to TRBJ2-1, with D hard to call. The CDR3 loop spans 14 amino acids. Germline V gene data show CDR1 as SGHVS and CDR2 as FQNEAQ. V lost 5 bases and J 6 bases, leaving 14 bases between the germline ends. The CDR3 DNA reads TGTGCCAGCAGCCACCGTCGGGTCTTCAATGAGCAGTTCTTC. Amino acids: CASSHRRVFNEQFF.

The chain couples TRBV30 to TRBJ1-2; 7 bases line up with TRBD1. J lost 8 bases, V lost 4 bases, and 4 bases had no gene match. CDR1 is GTSNPN, CDR2 SVGIG, per germline (reference sequence). The CDR3 contains 11 residues. As DNA, the CDR3 is TGTGCCTGGACAGGGGGTTACGGCTACACCTTC. Translated: CAWTGGYGYTF.

The CDR3 protein is CASGQGDNQPQHF. The CDR3 DNA reads TGTGCCAGCGGCCAGGGGGACAATCAGCCCCAGCATTTT. The gene calls are TRBV2 and TRBJ1-5, with TRBD1 identical over 7 bases. This CDR3 region has 13 residues. The ends lost 8 bases at V and 3 bases at J; junction bases unmatched: 4. CDR1 is SNHLY, CDR2 FYNNEI, per germline.

The rearrangement links TRBV29-1 to TRBJ1-1; TRBD1 might be the D (5 bases). CDR1 SQVTM and CDR2 ANQGSEA come from the germline V gene. Between the trimmed V and J ends, which lost 0 bases and 0 bases, there was a span of 8 bases. The CDR3 runs 14 residues. The CDR3 protein is CSVEDGGMNTEAFF. Written as DNA, the CDR3 is TGCAGCGTTGAAGATGGGGGGATGAACACTGAAGCTTTCTTT. Full variable domain (outside the CDR3, taken from reference TRBV29-1 and TRBJ1-1): SAVISQKPSRDICQRGTSLTIQCQVDSQVTMMFWYRQQPGQSLTLIATANQGSEATYESGFVIDKFPISRPNLTFSTLTVSNMSPEDSSIYLCSVEDGGMNTEAFFGQGTRLTVV.

The chain has TRBV5-6 and TRBJ2-7; no firm D call. Trimming took off 5 bases at V and 4 bases at J, with 19 bases between the two ends. Germline values: CDR1 SGHDT, CDR2 YYEEEE. The CDR3 has 15 residues. The CDR3 here is CASSHQRSGIYEQYF. CDR3 nucleotide sequence: TGTGCCAGCAGTCACCAACGATCGGGTATATACGAGCAGTACTTC.